These T cell receptor beta chains were read from a single sample in a study of CD8+CD57+ T cells in acquired aplastic anemia. TCRdb used MiXCR to reprocess the reads, holding one entry per CDR3 protein. This sample carries 250,000 to 350,000 distinct CDR3 sequences, about 56% of them seen once, and the ten largest clones take 8%. The sample was sorted CD4+, CD8+, or CD8+CD57+ T cells (not recorded which) from PBMCs. These receptors were taken from a human donor with severe aplastic anemia or a healthy control (not recorded which). Both conserved end residues are part of each CDR3. Each record gives: D gene, clone size, J gene, V gene, CDR3 protein, CDR3 DNA. The D gene is left open where the match is weak. The size entry is marked missing in some rows and otherwise reads once, few, many or a size class.

D gene: NA; clone size: many; J gene: TRBJ2-4; V gene: TRBV20-1; CDR3 protein: CSTTAKNIQYF; CDR3 DNA: TGCAGTACCACAGCCAAAAACATTCAGTACTTC
D gene: NA; clone size: once; J gene: TRBJ2-5; V gene: TRBV29-1; CDR3 protein: CSVEALGLTETQYF; CDR3 DNA: TGCAGCGTTGAAGCCTTGGGTCTCACAGAGACCCAGTACTTC
D gene: NA; clone size: many; J gene: TRBJ2-1; V gene: TRBV9; CDR3 protein: CASSGLGIAEGNEQFF; CDR3 DNA: TGTGCCAGCAGCGGTCTTGGAATAGCGGAAGGGAATGAGCAGTTCTTC
D gene: TRBD1; clone size: many; J gene: TRBJ1-1; V gene: TRBV10-3; CDR3 protein: CAIGDRGPSNTEAFF; CDR3 DNA: TGTGCCATCGGCGACAGGGGGCCCTCGAACACTGAAGCTTTCTTT
D gene: TRBD2; clone size: many; J gene: TRBJ2-3; V gene: TRBV6-2/TRBV6-3; CDR3 protein: CASSYRTSGGADTQYF; CDR3 DNA: TGTGCCAGCAGTTACCGGACTAGCGGGGGGGCAGATACGCAGTATTTT
D gene: TRBD2; clone size: many; J gene: TRBJ2-3; V gene: TRBV7-2; CDR3 protein: CASSLFGGDTDTQYF; CDR3 DNA: TGTGCCAGCAGCTTATTCGGGGGGGACACAGATACGCAGTATTTT
D gene: NA; clone size: many; J gene: TRBJ2-2; V gene: TRBV20-1; CDR3 protein: CSARAIYGTGELFF; CDR3 DNA: TGCAGTGCTAGGGCGATTTACGGAACCGGGGAGCTGTTTTTT
D gene: TRBD2; clone size: NA; J gene: TRBJ2-5; V gene: TRBV10-1; CDR3 protein: CASSGLRGGQETQYF; CDR3 DNA: TGCGCCAGCAGCGGCCTTCGGGGGGGTCAAGAGACCCAGTACTTC
D gene: NA; clone size: NA; J gene: TRBJ2-7; V gene: TRBV20-1; CDR3 protein: CSARDLRSEQYF; CDR3 DNA: TGCAGTGCTAGAGATCTTCGGTCCGAGCAGTACTTC
D gene: TRBD1; clone size: NA; J gene: TRBJ1-1; V gene: TRBV2; CDR3 protein: CASSGTGFAEAFF; CDR3 DNA: TGTGCCAGCAGTGGGACAGGGTTTGCTGAAGCTTTCTTT
D gene: NA; clone size: NA; J gene: TRBJ2-2; V gene: TRBV7-3; CDR3 protein: CASSLRFGGTGELFF; CDR3 DNA: TGTGCCAGCAGCTTAAGGTTTGGCGGTACCGGGGAGCTGTTTTTT
D gene: NA; clone size: NA; J gene: TRBJ2-1; V gene: TRBV11-2; CDR3 protein: CASSRWSRNEQFF; CDR3 DNA: TGTGCCAGCAGCCGCTGGAGTAGGAATGAGCAGTTCTTC
D gene: NA; clone size: many; J gene: TRBJ1-6; V gene: TRBV6-5; CDR3 protein: CASSVVRGSPLHF; CDR3 DNA: TGTGCCAGCAGTGTCGTCAGGGGCTCACCCCTCCACTTT
D gene: TRBD2; clone size: many; J gene: TRBJ2-3; V gene: TRBV9; CDR3 protein: CASSALRTSGVTDTQYF; CDR3 DNA: TGTGCCAGCAGCGCCCTGAGAACTAGCGGGGTCACAGATACGCAGTATTTT